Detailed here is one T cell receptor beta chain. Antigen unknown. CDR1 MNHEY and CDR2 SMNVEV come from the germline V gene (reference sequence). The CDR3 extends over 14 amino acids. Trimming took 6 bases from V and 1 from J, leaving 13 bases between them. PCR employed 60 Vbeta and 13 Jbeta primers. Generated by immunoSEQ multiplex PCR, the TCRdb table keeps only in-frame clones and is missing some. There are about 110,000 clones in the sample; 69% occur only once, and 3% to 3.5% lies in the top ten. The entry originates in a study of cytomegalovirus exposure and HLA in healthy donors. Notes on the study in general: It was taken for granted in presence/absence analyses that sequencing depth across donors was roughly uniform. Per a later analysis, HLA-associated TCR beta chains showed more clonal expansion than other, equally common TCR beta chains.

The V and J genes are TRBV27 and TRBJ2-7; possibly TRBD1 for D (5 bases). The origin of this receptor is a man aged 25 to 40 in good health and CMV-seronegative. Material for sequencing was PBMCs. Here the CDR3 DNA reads TGTGCCAGCAGCCTTGGCAGGGTATCCTACGAGCAGTACTTC. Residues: CASSLGRVSYEQYF.